The rows below give T cell receptor beta chains drawn from one sample of a study of glioma-infiltrating T cells after dendritic cell vaccination. Data came from immunoSEQ multiplex PCR; TCRdb stores just in-frame clones and leaves some out. Of around 60,000 clones in the sample, approximately 86% are singletons; the top ten hold around 10%. This specimen was blood, taken after dendritic cell vaccination. These receptors were collected from a human donor with glioblastoma. CDR3s include the opening cysteine and the closing phenylalanine or tryptophan. Each record gives: J gene, V gene, CDR3 protein.

J gene: TRBJ2-7
V gene: TRBV9
CDR3 protein: CASSVTAGGPAYEQYF

J gene: TRBJ2-3
V gene: TRBV6-1
CDR3 protein: CASRRTSGYTDTQYF

J gene: TRBJ1-2
V gene: TRBV7-9
CDR3 protein: CASSLGQGDGYTF

J gene: TRBJ1-1
V gene: TRBV5-4
CDR3 protein: CASSPGLRTGNEAFF

J gene: TRBJ1-2
V gene: TRBV4-3
CDR3 protein: CASSPGTAEIGYTF

J gene: TRBJ1-1
V gene: TRBV10-2
CDR3 protein: CASSESRLWADPTGVENTEAFF

J gene: TRBJ1-6
V gene: TRBV19
CDR3 protein: CASSIVETGNSPLHF

J gene: TRBJ2-7
V gene: TRBV4-3
CDR3 protein: CASSVTRGSFYEQYF

J gene: TRBJ2-3
V gene: TRBV6-5
CDR3 protein: CASGTGGTDTQYF

J gene: TRBJ1-2
V gene: TRBV6-6
CDR3 protein: CASSYQSRYGYTF

J gene: TRBJ1-2
V gene: TRBV10-3
CDR3 protein: CAISDRVSGGDYGYTF

J gene: TRBJ2-1
V gene: TRBV5-1
CDR3 protein: CASSQTGQSSYNEQFF

J gene: TRBJ1-2
V gene: TRBV29-1
CDR3 protein: CSVEGSPDRTYGYTF

J gene: TRBJ2-2
V gene: TRBV27
CDR3 protein: CASSKQGPKGTGELFF

J gene: TRBJ2-7
V gene: TRBV18
CDR3 protein: CASSPGTVSYEQYF

J gene: TRBJ2-3
V gene: TRBV18
CDR3 protein: CASSPRPGGEDTQYF

J gene: TRBJ2-3
V gene: TRBV2
CDR3 protein: CASSSTGTGDDTQYF

J gene: TRBJ1-4
V gene: TRBV6-1
CDR3 protein: CASSPVRSTNEKLFF

J gene: TRBJ1-1
V gene: TRBV6-5
CDR3 protein: CASSLTTRGTEAFF

J gene: TRBJ1-1
V gene: TRBV5-1
CDR3 protein: CASRPTGLNTEAFF

J gene: TRBJ1-6
V gene: TRBV5-5
CDR3 protein: CASSSTGDYNSPLHF

J gene: TRBJ2-7
V gene: TRBV7-6
CDR3 protein: CASSLVGDSQWYF

J gene: TRBJ2-7
V gene: TRBV5-4
CDR3 protein: CASSKTGGYEQYF

J gene: TRBJ2-5
V gene: TRBV7-9
CDR3 protein: CASSLQRGGVQETQYF

J gene: TRBJ2-6
V gene: TRBV30
CDR3 protein: CAWGARVFSGANVLTF

J gene: TRBJ2-7
V gene: TRBV27
CDR3 protein: CASSLGRGGHEQYF

J gene: TRBJ2-3
V gene: TRBV7-3
CDR3 protein: CASSPLTVAGVEDTQYF

J gene: TRBJ2-5
V gene: TRBV6-1
CDR3 protein: CASSEARLAGLTQYF

J gene: TRBJ2-3
V gene: TRBV2
CDR3 protein: CASSEEAAGAGSSF

J gene: TRBJ1-5
V gene: TRBV19
CDR3 protein: CASSMGGNQPQHF

J gene: TRBJ2-7
V gene: TRBV4-2
CDR3 protein: CASRKEGHWEQYF

J gene: TRBJ2-1
V gene: TRBV27
CDR3 protein: CASRSGTSSYNEQFF

J gene: TRBJ1-1
V gene: TRBV11-3
CDR3 protein: CASSSFKTEAFF

J gene: TRBJ1-5
V gene: TRBV21-1
CDR3 protein: CASSKGFGVDQPQHF

J gene: TRBJ1-1
V gene: TRBV7-9
CDR3 protein: CASSLEVRVNTEAFF

J gene: TRBJ2-3
V gene: TRBV5-1
CDR3 protein: CASSSRGPQKGTDTQYF

J gene: TRBJ1-2
V gene: TRBV9
CDR3 protein: CASSGRQGGYGYTF